This TCR beta chain was sequenced for a study of regulatory T cells in long-lasting Graves disease. According to the study, TCR beta libraries were built with iRepertoire HTBI primers and CDR3-region Arm-PCR. TCRdb re-called the multiplex PCR reads through MiXCR, storing one row per CDR3 protein. This repertoire shows about 460,000 distinct CDR3 sequences, less than 25% found once; its top ten account for under 15%. Trimming cost V 6 bases and J 5 bases, with 13 bases left between them. This CDR3 has 14 residues. Germline values: CDR1 LGHNA, CDR2 YSLEER. Time point denoted: persistent/refractory GD, antithyroid drugs over 5 years with positive TRAb. From PBMCs, RNA was extracted and then used to make the TCR library.

The input for sequencing was peripheral blood mononuclear cells (PBMCs), taken when the disease was refractory, from a patient treated with antithyroid drugs. The origin of this receptor is a female donor with Graves disease. This chain connects TRBV4-3 to TRBJ1-4; no clear D gene. The CDR3: CASSPRTSNEKLFF. DNA for the CDR3: TGCGCCAGCAGTCCGCGGACTTCAAATGAAAAACTGTTTTTT.